The subject of this entry is one TCR beta chain. The data were taken from a study of T cell clones after liver transplantation. Turning to the study itself: Patients counted as tolerant after at least one year off all immunosuppression, enzymes not exceeding twice normal.

Using immunoSEQ multiplex PCR, the repertoire was profiled, and TCRdb retains in-frame clones only, with some absent. The top ten hold approximately 14% of the sample, which has tens of thousands of clones, about 90% seen once. With 5 bases clipped from V and 0 bases from J, the junction kept 13 bases outside the gene matches. From germline, CDR1 is MDHEN and CDR2 SYDVKM. CDR3 length equals 19 residues. The sequencing here drew on CD8+ T cells from blood, taken 12 months after liver transplant. The receptor's source is a human patient who received a liver transplant. Among the T cells, some may be from the graft donor. The chain joins TRBV28 to TRBJ1-4; TRBD1 aligns across 9 bases. The CDR3 bases are TGTGCCAGCAGTCCCCGGGACAGGGCTTTACCCGCAACTAATGAAAAACTGTTTTTT. It codes for CASSPRDRALPATNEKLFF.